The clone carrying this T cell receptor (beta chain) came up once. Its antigen is as yet unknown. This sample stems from a study of cytomegalovirus exposure and HLA in healthy donors. Although they were nominally healthy when sampled, donors likely had unrecorded immune exposures. This CDR3 has 14 amino acids. The V end was cut by 5 bases, the J end by 3 bases, with 11 bases between. Germline V gives CDR1 MNHEY, CDR2 SVGAGI. Study observations and caveats: From TCR beta sequences, most subjects' HLA-A and HLA-B alleles were reportedly predicted accurately. The authors listed over 150 TCR beta chains as cytomegalovirus-associated.

The PCR employed 60 Vbeta primers together with 13 Jbeta primers. Method: immunoSEQ multiplex PCR; TCRdb's copy keeps in-frame clones and lacks some. This sample has over 200,000 clones, with around 80% found just once. Input material: PBMCs. This sequence was found in a woman in her fifties or sixties in good health and CMV-seropositive. The chain links TRBV6-5 to TRBJ1-5; no clear D. DNA for the CDR3: TGTGCCAGCAGTGGACCCGGGAACAATCAGCCCCAGCATTTT. This translates into CASSGPGNNQPQHF.